The present T cell receptor (beta chain) was sequenced within a study of blood T cell repertoires in COVID-19 (dated by TCRdb to about 2020). With regard to the full study: Samples covering the acute and convalescent phases of COVID-19 were provided by collaborators in the United States, Italy and Spain. The material from the prospective study consisted of cDNA or gDNA derived from T cells, B-cell-depleted T cells, or PBMCs. Subjects who had been exposed to COVID-19, were actively infected with it, or had recovered from it provided the deeply sampled blood TCRbeta repertoires that made up the dataset. The repertoires were made available in a free public database intended to serve as a resource for research on the immune response to SARS-CoV-2. Samples came from the ongoing ImmuneRACE study (first 160 participants) plus 1,254 subjects from 6 global collaborators. Nearly every sample came with metadata listing a de-identified subject ID, COVID-19 status, age in years and sex. Where HLA class I and class II types were available, the types were taken from metadata supplied by the sample provider, not from assay-based typing.

Participants in the prospective study were aged about 18 to 95 years, lived in 24 United States geographic areas, and enrolled through a virtual design. To assign participants to cohorts, the prospective study relied on clinical history that participants themselves reported in a screening survey and a study questionnaire. Recovered participants in ImmuneRACE Cohort 3 were defined by two consecutive negative NP/OP PCR tests, clearance by a healthcare professional, or resolution of symptoms. Mobile phlebotomists in the prospective study collected whole blood, serum and a nasopharyngeal or oropharyngeal swab from every participant. Over a roughly two-month period, participants in the prospective study had the option of providing additional blood draws and questionnaires. Blood samples from the prospective study were shipped frozen or at room temperature prior to DNA extraction. Comments on this clone: The antigen this receptor binds is unknown. No much larger clone exists at a distance of one base, and base qualities are not known.

General findings and caveats noted by the study authors: Clinical and demographic metadata were provided uncurated, with the amount varying by source and participant.

TCRbeta CDR3 regions were amplified from genomic DNA by means of the immunoSEQ Assay, a bias-controlled multiplex PCR. As for the authors' bioinformatics: The number of nucleated cells in each sample was estimated from the amplification of reference gene primers within the assay. To quantify the absolute abundance of each unique TCRbeta CDR3 rearrangement, sequence reads were collapsed and filtered. For each sample, productive Simpson clonality was calculated as the square root of Simpson's diversity index over productive rearrangements. Not all clones reach the TCRdb copy of this immuneACCESS table, which keeps in-frame sequences only. Checked studies attribute under half of the gap to unresolved V genes and leave the rest unexplained. V and J calls plus clone size are reproduced from that table; the DNA served to infer D and trimming. The sample yields 270,000 or so clones; about 80% were counted once. Roughly 3.6% of the sample goes to the ten largest clones.

In the germline V gene, CDR1 corresponds to SGHNT and CDR2 to YENEEA. Spanning cysteine to phenylalanine, the CDR3 consists of 15 amino acids. Here the CDR3 DNA is all that survives: 45 bases in frame from base 1. V and J are truncated by 3 bases and 5 bases respectively, leaving an intervening sequence of 16 bases. The sequence joins TRBV11-3 to TRBJ2-5; TRBD1 is a possible D gene, resting on 5 matching bases. The TCR sequence derives from a man aged 50 to 60 who had recovered from COVID-19. Sequencing was carried out using PBMCs or T cells enriched from blood (not recorded which). The CDR3 loop reads CASSFGASSRETQYF. The bases are TGTGCCAGCAGCTTTGGGGCTTCGTCCCGGGAGACCCAGTACTTC. This CDR3, with the reference TRBV11-3 and TRBJ2-5 proteins standing in past its ends, gives the full variable domain EAGVVQSPRYKIIEKKQPVAFWCNPISGHNTLYWYLQNLGQGPELLIRYENEEAVDDSQLPKDRFSAERLKGVDSTLKIQPAELGDSAVYLCASSFGASSRETQYFGPGTRLLVL.